The 27 T cell receptor beta chains in this list originate from one sample, sequenced in a study of T cell responses to AZD1222 COVID-19 vaccine. Libraries were prepared by immunoSEQ multiplex PCR; TCRdb keeps only in-frame clonotypes and omits some of them. This sample has approximately 98,000 clones; approximately 89% occur once, and the top ten carry approximately 3.1%. The sample here was peripheral blood, taken on day 0 of MenACWY control vaccination. The receptors were gathered from an adult in good health.

CDR3 in DNA: TGTGCCAGCAGCTTAACTCGGGCGGATGAGCAGTTCTTC. This codes for CASSLTRADEQFF. The chain links TRBV7-3 to TRBJ2-1; no definite D call. Between the trimmed V and J ends, which lost 0 bases and 8 bases, there was a span of 8 bases. CDR3 length: 13 residues. Per the germline V gene, CDR1 is SGHTA and CDR2 is FQGTGA.

The chain has TRBV5-4 and TRBJ2-6; the D gene is possibly TRBD1 (6 bases). The CDR3 is made up of 13 amino acids. V was clipped by 2 bases and J by 8 bases, with 8 bases between them. Per the germline V gene, CDR1 is SGHNT and CDR2 is YYREEE (reference sequence). The CDR3: CASSLQGTNVLTF. DNA for the CDR3: TGTGCCAGCAGCTTACAGGGTACCAACGTCCTGACTTTC.

The chain employs TRBV9 and TRBJ2-1, with D perhaps TRBD1 or TRBD2 (5 bases each). The V end lost 1 base, the J end lost 11 bases, and 10 bases lay between the germline ends. The CDR3 runs 12 residues. Germline CDR1 SGDLS, CDR2 YYNGEE. CDR3 sequence reads: CASSVYEGQQFF. CDR3 bases: TGTGCCAGCAGCGTATATGAGGGGCAGCAGTTCTTC. Full variable domain (outside the CDR3, taken from reference TRBV9 and TRBJ2-1): DSGVTQTPKHLITATGQRVTLRCSPRSGDLSVYWYQQSLDQGLQFLIQYYNGEERAKGNILERFSAQQFPDLHSELNLSSLELGDSALYFCASSVYEGQQFFGPGTRLTVL.

The chain couples TRBV18 to TRBJ1-6, with 11 nucleotides matching TRBD1. The junction had 8 bases not matched to a gene; V was cut back by 1 base and J by 6 bases. CDR3 size: 18 residues. Germline CDR1 and CDR2: KGHSH and LQKENI. The CDR3 region is CASSPQPGTGGINSPLHF. CDR3 nucleotides: TGTGCCAGCTCACCACAACCCGGGACAGGGGGTATTAATTCACCCCTCCACTTT.

The chain couples TRBV7-9 to TRBJ2-3, with 11 bases fitting TRBD2. CDR1 is SEHNR, CDR2 FQNEAQ, per germline (reference sequence). Trimming removed 5 bases from V and 7 bases from J; junction bases left unmatched: 11. The CDR3 covers 16 residues. The CDR3 sequence is CASSVTRGTSGNTQYF. CDR3 DNA: TGTGCCAGCAGCGTTACCAGAGGGACTAGCGGAAATACGCAGTATTTT. Variable domain in full (rest from reference TRBV7-9 and TRBJ2-3): DTGVSQNPRHKITKRGQNVTFRCDPISEHNRLYWYRQTLGQGPEFLTYFQNEAQLEKSRLLSDRFSAERPKGSFSTLEIQRTEQGDSAMYLCASSVTRGTSGNTQYFGPGTRLTVL.

The chain is built from TRBV5-1 and TRBJ1-1; 10 nucleotides match TRBD1. J gave up 3 bases and V 3 bases, and 2 bases lay outside the gene matches. The CDR3 extends over 14 amino acids. In germline, CDR1 is SGHRS, CDR2 YFSETQ. This CDR3 reads CASSWGQGHTEAFF. The CDR3 DNA reads as TGCGCCAGCAGCTGGGGACAGGGGCACACTGAAGCTTTCTTT.

J is TRBJ2-7 and V is TRBV27, with TRBD1 matching over 8 bases. The germline V gene has CDR1 MNHEY and CDR2 SMNVEV (reference sequence). The V segment lost 6 bases and the J segment 6 bases; nucleotides outside the gene matches: 10. The CDR3 length is 14 residues. Here the CDR3 reads CASRYRDRSSEQYF. The CDR3 DNA sequence: TGTGCCAGCAGATACCGGGACAGGTCTTCCGAGCAGTACTTC.

The V call is TRBV3-1 (or the pseudogene TRBV3-2), the J call TRBJ2-1, with 7 nucleotides matching TRBD1. V was pared by 4 bases and J by 4 bases, with 4 bases of the junction left unmatched. There are 14 residues in the CDR3. Germline loops: CDR1 LGHDT, CDR2 YNNKEL (reference sequence). DNA of the CDR3: TGTGCCAGCAGCCTAGGGACAGTATACAATGAGCAGTTCTTC. As protein: CASSLGTVYNEQFF.

The chain is built from TRBV2 and TRBJ2-4; D is unresolved. The CDR3 consists of 14 residues. Germline V gives CDR1 SNHLY, CDR2 FYNNEI. V gave up 3 bases and J gave up 5 bases, with 11 bases separating them. The CDR3: CASSDRFIENIQYF. The CDR3 DNA sequence: TGTGCCAGCAGTGACAGGTTTATTGAAAACATTCAGTACTTC.

The rearrangement links TRBV9 to TRBJ1-2, with TRBD1 identical over 8 bases. Looked up from germline, CDR1 is SGDLS and CDR2 is YYNGEE. CDR3 length equals 14 residues. The V and J ends lost 1 base and 6 bases, in that order; junction bases with no gene match: 5. The CDR3 sequence is CASSVSAGGDGYTF. In DNA, the CDR3 is TGTGCCAGCAGCGTATCGGCAGGGGGCGATGGCTACACCTTC.

This clone was seen more than once but under ten times. The chain couples TRBV6-2 or TRBV6-3 to TRBJ1-1; D is ambiguous. V gave up 4 bases and J gave up 1 base, with 7 bases separating them. The CDR3 spans 13 residues. Germline V CDR1 and CDR2: MNHEY, SVGEGT. CDR3 in amino acids: CASSSTENTEAFF. CDR3 coding DNA: TGTGCCAGCAGTTCCACAGAGAACACTGAAGCTTTCTTT.

V usage is TRBV19 and J usage is TRBJ2-7; 10 bases map to TRBD2. Germline assignment: CDR1 LNHDA and CDR2 SQIVND (reference sequence). J lost 2 bases, V lost 7 bases, and 8 bases had no gene match. CDR3 length equals 15 residues. This CDR3 is CASNPASGSPYEQYF. The CDR3 DNA sequence: TGTGCCAGTAATCCGGCTAGCGGGAGCCCCTACGAGCAGTACTTC.

The chain recombines TRBV19 with TRBJ1-4; 10 bases agree with TRBD1. J lost 7 bases, V lost 3 bases, and 2 bases had no gene match. This CDR3 has 14 residues. In germline, CDR1 is LNHDA, CDR2 SQIVND (reference sequence). In DNA, the CDR3 is TGTGCCAGTAGTATTCGGACAGGGGGTGAAAAACTGTTTTTT. Translated: CASSIRTGGEKLFF.

The chain carries TRBV2 and TRBJ1-1, with D unresolved. V was pared by 4 bases and J by 3 bases, with 15 bases between. This CDR3 spans 15 amino acids. The germline V gene encodes CDR1 SNHLY and CDR2 FYNNEI. As DNA, the CDR3 is TGTGCCAGCAGTGGTCGTCACTCGCGGGACACTGAAGCTTTCTTT. This sequence encodes CASSGRHSRDTEAFF.

V is TRBV19 and J is TRBJ1-4, with D maybe TRBD1 (5 bases). The CDR3 is made up of 14 amino acids. CDR1 LNHDA and CDR2 SQIVND come from the germline V gene (reference sequence). Trimming removed 7 bases at V and 4 bases at J, with 13 bases between. Written as DNA, the CDR3 is TGTGCCAGTACGAGGGGATCGGGTAATGAAAAACTGTTTTTT. The encoded protein is CASTRGSGNEKLFF.

The CDR3 loop is CASSDRGLKEAFF. Written as DNA, the CDR3 is TGTGCCAGCAGTGACAGGGGGCTGAAAGAAGCTTTCTTT. V usage is TRBV6-1 and J usage is TRBJ1-1; 8 bases match TRBD1. Per germline, CDR1 MNHNS and CDR2 SASEGT. V shed 3 bases and J 8 bases; nucleotides not matched to a gene: 5. This CDR3 comprises 13 residues.

Written as DNA, the CDR3 is TGTGCCACCAGCGTACAGGGGGCTTACTCTGGAAACACCATATATTTT. This gives the protein CATSVQGAYSGNTIYF. This chain connects TRBV24-1 to TRBJ1-3; TRBD1 aligns across 9 bases. The CDR3 loop spans 16 amino acids. CDR1 is KGHDR and CDR2 is SFDVKD in the germline V gene. The junction had 6 bases not matched to a gene; V was cut back by 7 bases and J by 0 bases.

The chain uses TRBV28 and TRBJ1-6; 7 bases are a match to TRBD1. J was trimmed by 10 bases and V by 10 bases; bases with no gene match: 10. Germline V CDR1 and CDR2: MDHEN, SYDVKM. This CDR3 is built from 13 residues. CDR3: CAISTGTRSPLHF. Here the CDR3 DNA reads TGTGCCATCTCGACAGGGACGAGGTCACCCCTCCACTTT.

The chain is built from TRBV6-5 and TRBJ1-2; 10 bases align to TRBD1. CDR3 length equals 15 residues. With V trimmed by 2 bases and J by 3 bases, 3 bases remained unmatched. The germline gives CDR1 MNHEY, CDR2 SVGAGI. The CDR3 DNA sequence: TGTGCCAGCAGTTACGCCGGGACAGGGGACTATGGCTACACCTTC. Its translation is CASSYAGTGDYGYTF.

The chain employs TRBV5-6 and TRBJ1-4; perhaps TRBD1 as D (5 bases). The V end lost 6 bases, the J end lost 4 bases, and 10 bases lay between the germline ends. This CDR3 comprises 13 residues. Germline values: CDR1 SGHDT, CDR2 YYEEEE. The CDR3 here is CASMTALNEKLFF. The CDR3, as DNA: TGTGCCAGCATGACAGCACTTAATGAAAAACTGTTTTTT.

The chain combines TRBV12-3 or TRBV12-4 with TRBJ2-7; TRBD1 aligns across 8 bases. J gave up 2 bases and V 6 bases, and 0 bases lay outside the gene matches. The CDR3 totals 12 residues. Here the CDR3 reads CASRTGAYEQYF. In DNA form, the CDR3 reads TGTGCCAGCAGGACAGGGGCCTACGAGCAGTACTTC.

Remarks on this clone: The sample holds other DNA sequences that translate to the same CDR3. The chain has TRBV7-3 and TRBJ1-1, with TRBD1 as a possible D gene (5 bases). V was trimmed by 2 bases and J by 1 base, leaving 5 bases between them. The CDR3 consists of 13 residues. Per the germline V gene, CDR1 is SGHTA and CDR2 is FQGTGA. The CDR3 bases are TGTGCCAGCAGCTTACAGGGGAACACTGAAGCTTTCTTT. Its translation: CASSLQGNTEAFF.

The chain joins TRBV18 to TRBJ2-5, with 8 bases identical to TRBD1. V trimming: 5 bases; J trimming: 7 bases; junction bases outside the gene matches: 3. The CDR3 covers 12 residues. Germline loops: CDR1 KGHSH, CDR2 LQKENI. The CDR3 sequence: CASSTGGGTQYF. The CDR3 DNA reads as TGTGCCAGCTCAACAGGGGGAGGGACCCAGTACTTC.

The CDR3 bases are TGTGCCAGCAGCTACCCTCGAGCTGGGGGTCAGGGAAACACCATATATTTT. Translation gives CASSYPRAGGQGNTIYF. The V gene is TRBV7-8, the J gene TRBJ1-3; TRBD1 is a possible D gene (5 bases). This CDR3 contains 17 residues. Trimming took 4 bases from V and 4 from J, leaving 20 bases between them. CDR1 and CDR2 from the germline V gene are SGHVS and FQNEAQ. Full variable domain (missing parts from reference TRBV7-8 and TRBJ1-3): GAGVSQSPRYKVAKRGQDVALRCDPISGHVSLFWYQQALGQGPEFLTYFQNEAQLDKSGLPSDRFFAERPEGSVSTLKIQRTQQEDSAVYLCASSYPRAGGQGNTIYFGEGSWLTVV.

The chain has TRBV5-4 and TRBJ2-7, with 10 bases aligning to TRBD2. The germline CDR1 and CDR2 sequences are SGHNT and YYREEE (reference sequence). The CDR3 runs 15 residues. The ends lost 2 bases at V and 4 bases at J; junction bases unmatched: 6. The CDR3 DNA follows: TGTGCCAGCAGCTTCAGCGGGGGGGCCGTATACGAGCAGTACTTC. It specifies CASSFSGGAVYEQYF.

The chain employs TRBV30 and TRBJ1-1; no clear D gene. This CDR3 is 12 amino acids long. V was cut by 4 bases and J by 7 bases, with 13 bases left in between. The germline V gene has CDR1 GTSNPN and CDR2 SVGIG (reference sequence). The CDR3 DNA reads TGTGCCTGGACCCGGTCCGGGTTTGAAGCTTTCTTT. Translation gives CAWTRSGFEAFF.

The V and J genes are TRBV11-2 and TRBJ1-2; TRBD1 agrees at 9 bases. The V gene end was trimmed by 1 base and the J gene end by 8 bases; junction bases not matched to a gene: 11. There are 16 residues in the CDR3. The germline V gene has CDR1 SGHAT and CDR2 FQNNGV. This CDR3 is CASSLVWTGEFGGYTF. As DNA, the CDR3 is TGTGCCAGCAGCTTAGTATGGACAGGGGAGTTCGGGGGCTACACCTTC.